The next 27 T cell receptor beta chains were all read from a single sample in a study of cytomegalovirus exposure and HLA in healthy donors. Primers: 60 Vbeta forward and 13 Jbeta reverse. The protocol was immunoSEQ multiplex PCR, while the TCRdb copy is restricted to in-frame clones and leaves out a portion. The repertoire holds about 160,000 clones, with 87% as singletons. The sequenced material came from PBMCs. The receptors were gathered from a woman under 40 in good health and CMV-seronegative.

The rearrangement joins TRBV28 to TRBJ2-1; a possible D gene is TRBD2 (7 bases). The length of the CDR3 is 15 residues. Germline V CDR1 and CDR2: MDHEN, SYDVKM. V lost 7 bases and J 5 bases, leaving 18 bases between the germline ends. The CDR3 DNA reads as TGTGCCAGCACCTTAGGGGGGGCCGGGGACAATGAGCAGTTCTTC. It specifies CASTLGGAGDNEQFF.

The J gene is TRBJ1-5, the V gene TRBV18; TRBD1 might be the D (5 bases). Germline V lookup: CDR1 KGHSH, CDR2 LQKENI. Trimming removed 3 bases at V and 7 bases at J, with 16 bases between. The CDR3 contains 15 residues. The CDR3 is CASSPGERGGQPQHF. The CDR3 nucleotides read TGTGCCAGCTCACCGGGCGAAAGGGGCGGACAGCCCCAGCATTTT. The full variable domain, in which reference TRBV18 and TRBJ1-5 provide the parts outside the CDR3, is NAGVMQNPRHLVRRRGQEARLRCSPMKGHSHVYWYRQLPEEGLKFMVYLQKENIIDESGMPKERFSAEFPKEGPSILRIQQVVRGDSAAYFCASSPGERGGQPQHFGDGTRLSIL.

This chain connects TRBV19 to TRBJ1-1, with D unclear. The germline V and J ends were trimmed by 8 bases and 6 bases, with 19 bases remaining between them. Germline CDR1 reads LNHDA; CDR2 reads SQIVND (reference sequence). This CDR3 is built from 14 residues. The CDR3 sequence is CASRGVWEDPEAFF. The CDR3 DNA reads as TGTGCCAGTCGCGGGGTTTGGGAGGATCCTGAAGCTTTCTTT. The whole variable domain, filled in from reference TRBV19 and TRBJ1-1, reads DGGITQSPKYLFRKEGQNVTLSCEQNLNHDAMYWYRQDPGQGLRLIYYSQIVNDFQKGDIAEGYSVSREKKESFPLTVTSAQKNPTAFYLCASRGVWEDPEAFFGQGTRLTVV.

Here the CDR3 DNA reads TGTGCCAGCAGCCAACAATTCCGGACAGGGGGCAGAGAGACCCAGTACTTC. This encodes CASSQQFRTGGRETQYF. The rearrangement uses TRBV14 and TRBJ2-5; TRBD1 aligns across 11 bases. This CDR3 has 17 amino acids. The V and J ends lost 2 bases and 4 bases, in that order; junction bases with no gene match: 9. Germline lookup yields CDR1 SGHDN and CDR2 FVKESK.

The V gene is TRBV2, the J gene TRBJ1-5; 11 bases agree with TRBD1. V lost 4 bases to trimming and J lost 1 base; unmatched junction nucleotides: 6. Germline loops: CDR1 SNHLY, CDR2 FYNNEI. This CDR3 is built from 17 residues. The DNA of the CDR3 is TGTGCCAGCAGTGTTCGGACAGGGGGCAGAAGCAATCAGCCCCAGCATTTT. Protein product: CASSVRTGGRSNQPQHF.

The CDR3 nucleotides are TGCAGCGTTGACGGAAAAAGTTCCGGGACATTAAGGTTCTTC. Protein: CSVDGKSSGTLRFF. The V gene is TRBV29-1, the J gene TRBJ2-1; D is possibly TRBD1 (6 bases). Germline V gene sequence: CDR1 SQVTM, CDR2 ANQGSEA. The length of the CDR3 is 14 residues. The V gene lost 3 bases and the J gene lost 15 bases, with 24 bases spanning the gap.

The chain recombines TRBV28 with TRBJ1-1, with 7 nucleotides matching TRBD1. The germline CDR1 and CDR2 sequences are MDHEN and SYDVKM. With 5 bases clipped from V and 7 bases from J, the junction kept 13 bases outside the gene matches. The CDR3 totals 15 residues. As DNA, the CDR3 is TGTGCCAGCAGTCCACCCCGGGGACAGCAAATTGAAGCTTTCTTT. Translated, it gives CASSPPRGQQIEAFF.

This chain joins TRBV6-4 and TRBJ2-1, with 8 bases that match TRBD2. V lost 10 bases to trimming and J lost 6 bases; unmatched junction nucleotides: 11. Germline V gene sequence: CDR1 MRHNA, CDR2 SNTAGT. The CDR3 runs 14 residues. CDR3: CATKRGPRVNEQFF. CDR3 DNA sequence: TGTGCCACCAAGCGGGGGCCTCGGGTCAATGAGCAGTTCTTC.

The chain combines TRBV5-1 with TRBJ2-3, with 7 bases identical to TRBD2. After removal of 0 bases from V and 1 base from J, the junction contained 11 bases not matched to a gene. CDR1 is SGHRS, CDR2 YFSETQ, per germline. The CDR3 runs 18 residues. The CDR3 nucleotides are TGCGCCAGCAGCTTGGCCCCCATAGCTAGCGGAGGCACAGATACGCAGTATTTT. Encoded protein: CASSLAPIASGGTDTQYF.

CDR3: CASSLPWDREGEQYF. The CDR3 DNA is TGTGCCAGCAGTTTACCCTGGGACAGGGAGGGCGAGCAGTACTTC. The rearrangement links TRBV28 to TRBJ2-5, with TRBD1 identical over 9 bases. The assigned J gene may be wrong: the sequence end matches TRBJ2-7 better. CDR3 length equals 15 residues. Germline V gene data show CDR1 as MDHEN and CDR2 as SYDVKM.

The rearrangement joins TRBV2 to TRBJ1-1; no clear D. The V end was cut by 6 bases, the J end by 4 bases, with 6 bases between. Germline V CDR1 and CDR2: SNHLY, FYNNEI. This CDR3 is built from 11 residues. The CDR3 loop is CASSPGTEAFF. DNA for the CDR3: TGTGCCAGCAGCCCCGGCACTGAAGCTTTCTTT.

The gene calls are TRBV7-9 and TRBJ2-1, with a possible D match to TRBD2 (5 bases). The CDR3 has 12 amino acids. The V gene lost 11 bases and the J gene lost 9 bases, with 17 bases spanning the gap. Germline V gene lookup returns CDR1 SEHNR and CDR2 FQNEAQ (reference sequence). Here the CDR3 reads CAPGSPVGEQFF. The CDR3, as DNA: TGTGCCCCGGGGTCCCCCGTGGGTGAGCAGTTCTTC.

J is TRBJ2-1 and V is TRBV7-8; TRBD2 agrees at 9 bases. Germline CDR1 SGHVS, CDR2 FQNEAQ. The length of the CDR3 is 15 residues. Trimming cost V 4 bases and J 4 bases; bases outside gene matches: 5. CDR3: CASSYGLAPYNEQFF. Written as DNA, the CDR3 is TGTGCCAGCAGCTATGGACTAGCGCCATACAATGAGCAGTTCTTC.

This clone was recorded only once. V gene TRBV9 combines with J gene TRBJ2-7, with D hard to call. CDR1 and CDR2 (germline): SGDLS, YYNGEE. The CDR3 loop spans 13 amino acids. V was pared by 0 bases and J by 0 bases, with 4 bases between. The CDR3 here is CASSVGGSYEQYF. DNA for the CDR3: TGTGCCAGCAGCGTAGGAGGCTCCTACGAGCAGTACTTC.

This chain links TRBV7-9 with TRBJ1-2; tentatively, D is TRBD1 (6 bases). CDR3 length: 14 amino acids. In germline, CDR1 is SEHNR, CDR2 FQNEAQ (reference sequence). V shed 5 bases and J shed 6 bases, with 16 bases lying between them. The CDR3 loop reads CASSTQTGNHGYTF. In nucleotides, the CDR3 is TGTGCCAGCAGCACGCAAACAGGGAACCATGGCTACACCTTC.

V usage is TRBV5-1 and J usage is TRBJ2-7; 7 positions match TRBD2. Per germline, CDR1 SGHRS and CDR2 YFSETQ. Losses at the gene ends were 0 bases for V and 2 bases for J; bases not matched to a gene: 5. This CDR3 region has 15 residues. In DNA, the CDR3 is TGCGCCAGCAGCTTGGTGGGGGGGGAAGCCTACGAGCAGTACTTC. Encoded protein: CASSLVGGEAYEQYF.

This sequence joins TRBV28 and TRBJ1-5, with TRBD1 matching 10 bases. The CDR3 is 15 amino acids. Germline CDR1 and CDR2: MDHEN and SYDVKM. Trimming cost V 6 bases and J 6 bases; bases outside gene matches: 8. CDR3 residues: CASSPGQGDSQPQHF. The CDR3, as DNA: TGTGCCAGCAGCCCCGGACAGGGGGACAGTCAGCCCCAGCATTTT.

The V gene is TRBV2, the J gene TRBJ2-7, with 10 bases lining up with TRBD1. The CDR3 length is 16 residues. Losses at the gene ends were 5 bases for V and 1 base for J; bases not matched to a gene: 8. Germline assignment: CDR1 SNHLY and CDR2 FYNNEI. The CDR3: CASSSPGTGVSYEQYF. DNA of the CDR3: TGTGCCAGCAGTTCCCCCGGGACAGGGGTTTCCTACGAGCAGTACTTC.

The chain joins TRBV5-1 to TRBJ2-1; possible D gene TRBD2, 6 bases. With 3 bases removed from V and 0 bases from J, the gap between germline ends came to 10 bases. The CDR3 covers 15 residues. The V gene's germline CDR1 is SGHRS and CDR2 YFSETQ. DNA for the CDR3: TGCGCCAGCAGCTCGGGACTCCGCTCCTACAATGAGCAGTTCTTC. This translates into CASSSGLRSYNEQFF.

The chain has TRBV7-9 and TRBJ1-1; D not resolved. The V end lost 1 base, the J end lost 1 base, and 7 bases lay between the germline ends. Germline V gene lookup returns CDR1 SEHNR and CDR2 FQNEAQ (reference sequence). There are 14 residues in the CDR3. CDR3 amino acids: CASSLEGRNTEAFF. DNA of the CDR3: TGTGCCAGCAGCTTAGAAGGGAGGAACACTGAAGCTTTCTTT.

This chain connects TRBV6-1 to TRBJ1-6; 8 positions match TRBD1. This CDR3 region has 13 residues. V was pared by 4 bases and J by 10 bases, with 3 bases of the junction left unmatched. Germline V CDR1 and CDR2: MNHNS, SASEGT. The CDR3, as DNA: TGTGCCAGCAGTGCTACAGGGGGGTCACCCCTCCACTTT. Its protein product is CASSATGGSPLHF.

The V and J genes are TRBV5-6 and TRBJ1-2; TRBD1 matches at 8 bases. V was pared by 4 bases and J by 5 bases, with 7 bases of the junction left unmatched. The CDR3 spans 14 residues. Germline assignment: CDR1 SGHDT and CDR2 YYEEEE. The chain's CDR3 is CASSPQGTGYGYTF. The CDR3 DNA is TGTGCCAGCAGCCCCCAGGGGACAGGATATGGCTACACCTTC.

The genes are TRBV18 and TRBJ1-4; tentatively, D is TRBD1 (5 bases). This CDR3 comprises 14 residues. The germline gives CDR1 KGHSH, CDR2 LQKENI. Trimming cost V 5 bases and J 3 bases, with 10 bases left between them. CDR3: CASSRDSANEKLFF. The DNA of the CDR3 is TGTGCCAGCTCAAGAGACAGCGCTAATGAAAAACTGTTTTTT.

The chain joins TRBV5-4 to TRBJ2-7; 12 nucleotides match TRBD1. CDR1 is SGHNT and CDR2 is YYREEE in the germline V gene (reference sequence). J was trimmed by 6 bases and V by 2 bases; bases with no gene match: 9. This CDR3 is 16 amino acids long. The chain's CDR3 is CASSFPGGQGAGEQYF. CDR3 nucleotide sequence: TGTGCCAGCAGCTTCCCCGGGGGACAGGGGGCGGGCGAGCAGTACTTC.

The chain employs TRBV25-1 and TRBJ1-4; possible D gene TRBD1, 6 bases. Trimming cost V 5 bases and J 5 bases, with 15 bases left between them. CDR1 is MGHDK, CDR2 SYGVNS, per germline. The CDR3 sequence is 15 residues long. CDR3 bases: TGTGCCAGCAGTTATATGACAGGATTGAATGAAAAACTGTTTTTT. Protein product: CASSYMTGLNEKLFF.

The genes are TRBV9 and TRBJ1-5; the D is unclear. V was cut by 1 base and J by 8 bases, with 16 bases left in between. This CDR3 is built from 15 residues. Germline V gene data show CDR1 as SGDLS and CDR2 as YYNGEE. The CDR3 DNA reads as TGTGCCAGCAGCGTATCCCCCGAGTGGGGAGAGCCCCAGCATTTT. Its translation is CASSVSPEWGEPQHF.

In the case of this clone: This same CDR3 is encoded by further DNA sequences in the sample. V is TRBV5-1 and J is TRBJ2-5; 13 nucleotides agree with TRBD2. V dropped 3 bases and J dropped 1; count of bases not matched to a gene: 3. The CDR3 runs 16 residues. Germline V gene lookup returns CDR1 SGHRS and CDR2 YFSETQ. This CDR3 reads CASSSGLAGTQETQYF. CDR3 in DNA: TGCGCCAGCAGCTCGGGACTAGCGGGGACCCAAGAGACCCAGTACTTC.